There are a few counts of the clone carrying this T cell receptor beta chain. The antigen is unknown. This sample is part of a study of T cell responses to AZD1222 COVID-19 vaccine. Study-level findings and limits: White British ancestry dominated among donors, who included more females, and clonal diversity was possibly underestimated.

Sequencing used immunoSEQ multiplex PCR; TCRdb keeps in-frame clones, though not all of them. The sample holds some 150,000 clones, approximately 90% seen once. Per germline, CDR1 ENHRY and CDR2 SYGVKD. V lost 10 bases and J 0 bases, leaving 9 bases between the germline ends. This CDR3 is built from 12 residues. The sample here was peripheral blood, taken 28 days after the second AZD1222 dose. This receptor was taken from an adult who received the AZD1222 COVID-19 vaccine. This chain links TRBV10-3 with TRBJ1-1, with D perhaps matching TRBD1 (5 bases). CDR3 bases: TGTGCCACATCGGGGGTGAACACTGAAGCTTTCTTT. Translating gives CATSGVNTEAFF.